Sequencing of this T cell receptor beta chain was carried out in a study of cytomegalovirus exposure and HLA in healthy donors. Overall study findings and caveats: A few CMV-associated chains proved CMV antigen-specific in vitro. Reported performance of the classifier showed diagnosis of cytomegalovirus status with high specificity and sensitivity. It was 150 to 200 TCR beta chains that were listed as cytomegalovirus-associated.

Donors were drawn from the approximately 110-subject validation cohort, separate from the roughly 670-subject first cohort. Libraries were prepared by immunoSEQ multiplex PCR; TCRdb keeps only in-frame clonotypes and omits some of them. The data show 140,000 to 150,000 clones, with roughly 89% seen just once and 3.5% to 5% held by the top ten. Worth noting for this clone: Its target is not known.

Trimming pared 5 bases from V and 0 bases from J, leaving 11 bases between. CDR1 and CDR2 (germline): SGHTA, FQGNSA. CDR3 length equals 15 residues. The J gene is TRBJ2-1, the V gene TRBV7-2; no firm D call. Sequencing was carried out using PBMCs. The clonotype was recovered from a man aged 18 to 29 in good health and CMV-seropositive. CDR3 loop: CASSPLRGSYNEQFF. CDR3 in DNA: TGTGCCAGCAGCCCCCTCCGAGGCTCCTACAATGAGCAGTTCTTC.